Listed here are 24 T cell receptor beta chains from one sample, sequenced in a study of shared clonotypes between healthy human individuals. This table comes from immunoSEQ multiplex PCR, and its TCRdb copy is limited to in-frame clones, with some not included. The sample has some 2 million clones, around 95% seen once. The sequencing input was naive CD4+ T cells sorted from blood. Subset: CD45RA+ positively selected. These receptors were collected from a man aged 18 to 30 in good health.

A single count supports this clone. Other DNA sequences in this specimen translate into the identical CDR3. The CDR3 coding sequence is TGTGCCAGCAGTTATCTATATGAGCAGTTCTTC. Amino acids: CASSYLYEQFF. This rearrangement joins TRBV6-5 to TRBJ2-1; D is ambiguous. V lost 3 bases and J 8 bases, leaving 5 bases between the germline ends. The length of the CDR3 is 11 residues. Germline CDR1 MNHEY, CDR2 SVGAGI.

This chain links TRBV29-1 with TRBJ2-3, with 9 bases lining up with TRBD1. Per germline, CDR1 SQVTM and CDR2 ANQGSEA. J was trimmed by 2 bases and V by 7 bases; bases with no gene match: 7. This CDR3 has 14 residues. Here the CDR3 reads CSGIRDRATDTQYF. Here the CDR3 DNA reads TGCAGCGGGATCCGGGACAGGGCCACAGATACGCAGTATTTT.

About this clone: Other DNA sequences from this sample encode an identical CDR3 as well. The CDR3 DNA follows: TGTGCCAGCAGTGGAGGCGGCGAGCAGTACTTC. Its protein is CASSGGGEQYF. This rearrangement joins TRBV25-1 to TRBJ2-7; no firm D call. Trimming shortened V by 4 bases and J by 6 bases, and 7 bases separated the two germline ends. This CDR3 has 11 amino acids. In germline, CDR1 is MGHDK, CDR2 SYGVNS.

The table lists this clone with a few counts. This rearrangement joins TRBV6-5 to TRBJ1-3, with a weak D call TRBD1 (6 bases). Trimming cost V 6 bases and J 4 bases, with 13 bases left between them. CDR3 length equals 14 residues. Germline values: CDR1 MNHEY, CDR2 SVGAGI. The CDR3 sequence is CASRRGQNGNTIYF. In DNA form, the CDR3 reads TGTGCCAGCAGACGGGGACAAAACGGAAACACCATATATTTT.

J is TRBJ2-5 and V is TRBV6-1; a weak D match, TRBD2 (6 bases). Germline CDR1 MNHNS, CDR2 SASEGT. This CDR3 contains 15 residues. The V gene lost 7 bases and the J gene lost 5 bases, with 20 bases spanning the gap. CDR3 protein: CASTTSIGGEETQYF. The CDR3 nucleotides read TGTGCCAGCACCACTTCTATCGGGGGAGAGGAGACCCAGTACTTC.

V is TRBV5-3 and J is TRBJ2-7, with TRBD1 matching 7 bases. TRBV5-3 is an ORF, and what it does is uncertain. The CDR3 has 15 residues. V was pared by 0 bases and J by 5 bases, with 8 bases of the junction left unmatched. The CDR3 sequence: CARSLDKGAKNEQYF. CDR3 nucleotides: TGTGCCAGAAGCTTGGATAAGGGGGCGAAGAACGAGCAGTACTTC.

V and J are TRBV5-1 and TRBJ2-5, with D perhaps given as TRBD1 or TRBD2 (5 bases each). The CDR3 has 14 amino acids. V was pared by 3 bases and J by 4 bases, with 13 bases between. CDR1 and CDR2 from the germline V gene are SGHRS and YFSETQ. DNA of the CDR3: TGCGCCAGCAGCTGGGACCCGCTAGGAGAGACCCAGTACTTC. Translating it yields CASSWDPLGETQYF.

The chain carries TRBV6-6 and TRBJ1-1; D unclear. V lost 0 bases, J lost 1 base, and 6 bases lay in between. The CDR3 has 14 residues. Germline V gene sequence: CDR1 MNHNY, CDR2 SVGAGI (reference sequence). CDR3 sequence reads: CASSYSVSNTEAFF. CDR3 nucleotide sequence: TGTGCCAGCAGTTACTCGGTTTCGAACACTGAAGCTTTCTTT.

On this clone: One end of the junction varies from germline; a read error may be responsible. V usage is TRBV27 and J usage is TRBJ1-4; D is unclear. Germline CDR1 reads MNHEY; CDR2 reads SMNVEV (reference sequence). CDR3 length: 14 residues. Here the CDR3 DNA reads TGTGCCAGCAACCGCGACGGATCTAAGGAAAAACTGTTTTTT. Translating it yields CASNRDGSKEKLFF.

J is TRBJ2-1 and V is TRBV10-2; D is unclear. Germline V lookup: CDR1 WSHSY, CDR2 SAAADI. Trimming removed 3 bases from V and 15 bases from J, with 12 bases in between. The CDR3 length is 11 residues. The CDR3 DNA sequence: TGCGCCAGCAGTGACAGGTTGGGTCCGTTCTTC. Residues: CASSDRLGPFF.

The rearrangement links TRBV28 to TRBJ2-3; D ambiguous. The CDR3 runs 11 residues. Germline V gene lookup returns CDR1 MDHEN and CDR2 SYDVKM. With 9 bases removed from V and 2 bases from J, the gap between germline ends came to 6 bases. This CDR3 reads CASRTTDTQYF. DNA for the CDR3: TGTGCCAGTAGAACCACAGATACGCAGTATTTT.

The V gene is TRBV7-8, the J gene TRBJ2-7; D might be TRBD1 (5 bases). V was cut by 5 bases and J by 5 bases, with 19 bases left in between. Per germline, CDR1 SGHVS and CDR2 FQNEAQ. The CDR3 loop spans 15 amino acids. This CDR3 reads CASSAHTTGPHEQYF. CDR3 DNA sequence: TGTGCCAGCAGCGCCCACACAACAGGTCCCCACGAGCAGTACTTC.

The V gene is TRBV19, the J gene TRBJ1-5; the D gene is possibly TRBD1 (6 bases). Trimming cost V 5 bases and J 0 bases, with 17 bases left between them. The CDR3 totals 17 residues. Germline CDR1 and CDR2: LNHDA and SQIVND (reference sequence). The CDR3 region is CASSYFRGGSSNQPQHF. The CDR3 DNA reads TGTGCCAGTAGTTATTTCAGGGGAGGATCTAGCAATCAGCCCCAGCATTTT.

This clone showed up many times. The genes are TRBV30 and TRBJ2-1; no definite D call. Germline CDR1 GTSNPN, CDR2 SVGIG (reference sequence). Trimming removed 5 bases at V and 0 bases at J, with 14 bases between. The CDR3 has 15 amino acids. The CDR3, as DNA: TGTGCCTGGGAAGGCCCGGCCAGCTCCTACAATGAGCAGTTCTTC. Translation gives CAWEGPASSYNEQFF. The complete variable domain, with remaining parts taken from reference TRBV30 and TRBJ2-1, reads SQTIHQWPATLVQPVGSPLSLECTVEGTSNPNLYWYRQAAGRGLQLLFYSVGIGQISSEVPQNLSASRPQDRQFILSSKKLLLSDSGFYLCAWEGPASSYNEQFFGPGTRLTVL.

The rearrangement links TRBV9 to TRBJ2-1; D possibly matches TRBD1 or TRBD2 (5 bases each). The V gene's germline CDR1 is SGDLS and CDR2 YYNGEE. V was cut by 0 bases and J by 9 bases, with 19 bases left in between. This CDR3 is built from 16 residues. The CDR3 DNA sequence: TGTGCCAGCAGCGTAGAGGGGAGCAAGGGCGGCGTTGAGCAGTTCTTC. This translates into CASSVEGSKGGVEQFF.

This rearrangement joins TRBV6-5 to TRBJ2-5; the match to TRBD2 covers 11 bases. The CDR3 totals 16 residues. Trimming at V came to 1 base and at J to 3 bases, leaving 4 bases not matched to a gene. The germline CDR1 and CDR2 sequences are MNHEY and SVGAGI. The DNA of the CDR3 is TGTGCCAGCAGTTACTATCCTAGCGGGGGGAAAGAGACCCAGTACTTC. Protein product: CASSYYPSGGKETQYF.

CDR3 in DNA: TGTGCCTGGAGGTCACAGGGGGCGCGGACTGAAGCTTTCTTT. It yields the protein CAWRSQGARTEAFF. The chain couples TRBV30 to TRBJ1-1; 9 bases are a match to TRBD1. Unmatched junction bases numbered 7, after V lost 3 bases and J lost 5 bases. In germline, CDR1 is GTSNPN, CDR2 SVGIG (reference sequence). This CDR3 region has 14 residues.

The rearrangement uses TRBV18 and TRBJ2-5, with D unclear. This CDR3 comprises 15 residues. Trimming cost V 2 bases and J 2 bases, with 12 bases left between them. Germline V gene lookup returns CDR1 KGHSH and CDR2 LQKENI. DNA of the CDR3: TGTGCCAGCTCACCAGCACGGCCTCCACAAGAGACCCAGTACTTC. It specifies CASSPARPPQETQYF. The entire variable domain, with the rest obtained from reference TRBV18 and TRBJ2-5, is as follows: NAGVMQNPRHLVRRRGQEARLRCSPMKGHSHVYWYRQLPEEGLKFMVYLQKENIIDESGMPKERFSAEFPKEGPSILRIQQVVRGDSAAYFCASSPARPPQETQYFGPGTRLLVL.

This clone appeared once. V and J are TRBV7-8 and TRBJ2-7; D not certain. Germline V gene data show CDR1 as SGHVS and CDR2 as FQNEAQ. The germline V and J ends were trimmed by 1 base and 1 base, with 2 bases remaining between them. This CDR3 region has 12 residues. CDR3 in DNA: TGTGCCAGCAGCTTAGAATCCTACGAGCAGTACTTC. Its translation: CASSLESYEQYF.

The V gene is TRBV6-6, the J gene TRBJ1-4; possible D gene TRBD1, 5 bases. V was trimmed by 8 bases and J by 8 bases, leaving 24 bases between them. Germline CDR1 MNHNY, CDR2 SVGAGI (reference sequence). The CDR3 covers 16 residues. The CDR3 coding sequence is TGTGCCAGCCGCAGAGCCGGGGGGGTGAAGGAAGAAAAACTGTTTTTT. Protein product: CASRRAGGVKEEKLFF.

The chain employs TRBV6-1 and TRBJ2-7, with TRBD2 matching over 9 bases. CDR1 is MNHNS and CDR2 is SASEGT in the germline V gene. This CDR3 is 15 amino acids long. V dropped 3 bases and J dropped 2; count of bases not matched to a gene: 5. Here the CDR3 reads CASSESLAGTYEQYF. The CDR3 DNA reads TGTGCCAGCAGTGAGAGTCTAGCGGGGACCTACGAGCAGTACTTC.

V gene TRBV6-1 combines with J gene TRBJ2-7; the D gene could be TRBD1 or TRBD2 (5 bases each). The CDR3 extends over 14 amino acids. From germline, CDR1 is MNHNS and CDR2 SASEGT. Trimming removed 0 bases from V and 8 bases from J, with 14 bases in between. The chain's CDR3 is CASSEAGVSTKQYF. Written as DNA, the CDR3 is TGTGCCAGCAGTGAAGCGGGGGTATCTACGAAGCAGTACTTC.

The CDR3 region has the DNA TGTGCCAGCAGTTGGGACAGGTTAACCGGGGAGCTGTTTTTT. Its protein is CASSWDRLTGELFF. The chain recombines TRBV28 with TRBJ2-2; 8 bases map to TRBD1. Germline assignment: CDR1 MDHEN and CDR2 SYDVKM. The CDR3 extends over 14 amino acids. J lost 5 bases, V lost 4 bases, and 3 bases had no gene match.

The J gene is TRBJ2-3, the V gene TRBV18; the D is unclear. The CDR3 is made up of 15 amino acids. Germline CDR1 and CDR2: KGHSH and LQKENI. V lost 0 bases and J 1 base, leaving 8 bases between the germline ends. This CDR3 is CASSPPVIGTDTQYF. CDR3 DNA sequence: TGTGCCAGCTCACCACCGGTTATCGGCACAGATACGCAGTATTTT. Full variable domain (rest looked up from reference TRBV18 and TRBJ2-3): NAGVMQNPRHLVRRRGQEARLRCSPMKGHSHVYWYRQLPEEGLKFMVYLQKENIIDESGMPKERFSAEFPKEGPSILRIQQVVRGDSAAYFCASSPPVIGTDTQYFGPGTRLTVL.